This is a list of T cell receptor beta chains from one sample in a study of CD8 T cells in Susac syndrome. TCRdb re-called the immunoSEQ multiplex PCR reads with MiXCR, one entry per CDR3 protein. The sample includes around 130,000 distinct CDR3 sequences, about 95% of them seen just once. Specimen: CD4+ T cells from PBMCs. The receptors were sampled from a human donor in good health. CDR3s include the opening cysteine and the closing phenylalanine or tryptophan. A D gene is named only where the DNA matches it firmly. Size is stated for part of the rows, as once, few or many counts, or as a class when the clone is expanded.

TRBV5-1	-	TRBJ2-5	-	TGCGCCAGCAGCTTGAGTAGGGTCTTAGAGACCCAGTACTTC	CASSLSRVLETQYF
TRBV6-6	TRBD2	TRBJ2-7	few	TGTGCCAGCAGTTACACCAGGGAGGGAGAGCAGTACTTC	CASSYTREGEQYF
TRBV15	-	TRBJ2-3	-	TGTGCCACCAGCAGATACGCGGATACGCAGTATTTT	CATSRYADTQYF
TRBV5-1	-	TRBJ1-2	-	TGCGCCAGCAGCTTGGGGGACTCTGACTATGGCTACACCTTC	CASSLGDSDYGYTF
TRBV7-2	TRBD1	TRBJ1-1	-	TGTGCCAGCAGAACAGGGGGAGTGAACACTGAAGCTTTCTTT	CASRTGGVNTEAFF
TRBV25-1	-	TRBJ2-5	-	TGTGCCAGCTCTCCGTGGCAGCAAGAGACCCAGTACTTC	CASSPWQQETQYF
TRBV29-1	TRBD2	TRBJ2-1	-	TGCAGCGTTGAAGGAGAAGTACGGTCTAGCGGGCGGTGGGAGCAGTTCTTC	CSVEGEVRSSGRWEQFF
TRBV3-1	-	TRBJ2-1	-	TGTGCCAGCAGCCAAGGTCCTTTGGCTAGCGATGAGCAGTTCTTC	CASSQGPLASDEQFF
TRBV5-1	TRBD2	TRBJ2-2	once	TGCGCCAGCAGCACGGTAGCGGGGCGGACGAACACCGGGGAGCTGTTTTTT	CASSTVAGRTNTGELFF
TRBV29-1	TRBD1	TRBJ1-4	once	TGCAGCGTTGGCCGGACAGGGGATGAAAAACTGTTTTTT	CSVGRTGDEKLFF
TRBV7-9	-	TRBJ2-5	-	TGTGCCAGCAGCTCTACCGCCGAGACCCAGTACTTC	CASSSTAETQYF
TRBV11-2	-	TRBJ2-7	-	TGTGCCAGCAGCTTAGAAACCCAGCGGGCGACCTACGAGCAGTACTTC	CASSLETQRATYEQYF
TRBV28	TRBD2	TRBJ2-1	-	TGTGCCAGCAGTGCTAGCGGGAGCGGTAATGAGCAGTTCTTC	CASSASGSGNEQFF
TRBV20-1	TRBD1	TRBJ1-1	-	TGCAGTGCCAGAACCGGGACAGGGTTTCCTGAAGCTTTCTTT	CSARTGTGFPEAFF
TRBV29-1	-	TRBJ2-7	-	TGCAGCGTTGAGGATACCATCTACGAGCAGTACTTC	CSVEDTIYEQYF
TRBV6-6	-	TRBJ2-3	-	TGTGCCAGCGAACTGGCAGATACGCAGTATTTT	CASELADTQYF
TRBV7-2	-	TRBJ2-1	-	TGTGCCAGCAGCCCCGGAGGGGGAGGGTACAATGAGCAGTTCTTC	CASSPGGGGYNEQFF
TRBV7-9	-	TRBJ2-7	-	TGTGCCAGCAGCTTACTAACCTACGAGCAGTACTTC	CASSLLTYEQYF
TRBV5-1	-	TRBJ2-1	-	TGCGCCAGCAGCTTGATTGGAGAACAGGGCAATGAGCAGTTCTTC	CASSLIGEQGNEQFF
TRBV19	-	TRBJ2-7	-	TGTGCCAGTAGTACCACCGGAGGTAGCACGTCCTACGAGCAGTACTTC	CASSTTGGSTSYEQYF
TRBV20-1	TRBD2	TRBJ2-7	-	TGCAGTGCTAGAGACCCTAGCCGGGAGGGAACCTACGAGCAGTACTTC	CSARDPSREGTYEQYF
TRBV3-1	TRBD2	TRBJ2-7	-	TGTGCCAGCAGCCAAGAAGGGGCGGGAGGGCCGGGAGAGCAGTACTTC	CASSQEGAGGPGEQYF
TRBV4-1	-	TRBJ1-5	-	TGCGCCAGCAGCCACGCGTCAAGTGGGGGGGTTGGGCCCCAGCATTTT	CASSHASSGGVGPQHF
TRBV7-9	TRBD1	TRBJ2-7	few	TGTGCCAGCAGCTTAGTTGGCACAGGGGGCCACGAGCAGTACTTC	CASSLVGTGGHEQYF
TRBV7-2	-	TRBJ2-4	-	TGTGCCAGCAGCCTCTCTAGAACCAAAAACATTCAGTACTTC	CASSLSRTKNIQYF
TRBV2	TRBD2	TRBJ2-5	-	TGTGCCAGCATCGGAACGGGGGGAGAGACCCAGTACTTC	CASIGTGGETQYF
TRBV7-2	-	TRBJ2-1	-	TGTGCCAGCAGCTTCAATAGCTACAATGAGCAGTTCTTC	CASSFNSYNEQFF
TRBV28	-	TRBJ2-7	-	TGTGCCAGCATGGGTACGCCGAGTCCCGAGCAGTACTTC	CASMGTPSPEQYF
TRBV10-3	-	TRBJ1-2	-	TGTGCCATCAGTGAGCCGAGGAGGGAACTGGGAGGCTACACCTTC	CAISEPRRELGGYTF
TRBV19	TRBD1	TRBJ2-2	once	TGTGCCTGCCTACAGGGGGCGCCCGGCGGGGAGCTGTTTTTT	CACLQGAPGGELFF
TRBV20-1	-	TRBJ1-2	-	TGCAGTGCTAACCCTAGTGGCGGCCATGGCTACACCTTC	CSANPSGGHGYTF
TRBV5-6	-	TRBJ1-1	once	TGTGCCAGCACCAGGACCGGGAAAGGTACTGAAGCTTTCTTT	CASTRTGKGTEAFF
TRBV2	-	TRBJ1-4	-	TGTGCCAGCAGTGAAATGTCAGGCCTTAATGAAAAACTGTTTTTT	CASSEMSGLNEKLFF
TRBV3-1	-	TRBJ2-7	-	TGTGCCAGCAGCCCAGGGGCCGCTAACTACGAGCAGTACTTC	CASSPGAANYEQYF
TRBV7-9	TRBD2	TRBJ2-2	-	TGTGCCAGCAGCCCTAGCGGGAGGAGCACCGGGGAGCTGTTTTTT	CASSPSGRSTGELFF
TRBV7-2	-	TRBJ1-1	-	TGTGCCAGCAGCTTCCGGACAGCGACGAACACTGAAGCTTTCTTT	CASSFRTATNTEAFF
TRBV7-2	-	TRBJ2-1	-	TGCGCCAGCAGCGTCGACAGACCTTCCTACAATGAGCAGTTCTTC	CASSVDRPSYNEQFF
TRBV6-1	-	TRBJ2-7	-	TGTGCCAGCAGTGAAGGATGGGAGTCGCGGTACTTC	CASSEGWESRYF
TRBV5-1	TRBD1	TRBJ2-7	-	TGCGCCAGCAGCCTTGGGACAGGCTATGCATCATACGAGCAGTACTTC	CASSLGTGYASYEQYF
TRBV2	-	TRBJ2-1	once	TGTGCCAGCAGTGTAATGGGGGGTCTGAGCAATGAGCAGTTCTTC	CASSVMGGLSNEQFF
TRBV18	-	TRBJ2-7	-	TGTGCCAGCTCACCACGAGCAACCCACGAGCAGTACTTC	CASSPRATHEQYF
TRBV6-1	TRBD2	TRBJ2-7	-	TGTGCCAGCAGCTCTGCCTGGACTAGCGGGAGTGGCGAGCAGTACTTC	CASSSAWTSGSGEQYF
TRBV7-2	TRBD2	TRBJ2-3	-	TGTGCCAGCAGCTGGGGGGGAGGGCCAGATACGCAGTATTTT	CASSWGGGPDTQYF
TRBV19	-	TRBJ2-5	-	TGTGCCAGTAGCGACAGGATGGTAGAGACCCAGTACTTC	CASSDRMVETQYF
TRBV7-9	-	TRBJ2-7	-	TGTGCCAGCAGCTACCGTAGCGGCTCGAGCTCCTACGAGCAGTACTTC	CASSYRSGSSSYEQYF